This TCR beta chain derives from a study of cytomegalovirus exposure and HLA in healthy donors. Germline CDR1 reads SNHLY; CDR2 reads FYNNEI. The CDR3 extends over 15 amino acids. V was trimmed by 6 bases and J by 5 bases, leaving 17 bases between them. Healthy people donating bone marrow made up the donors. The study ran its PCR with 60 Vbeta and 13 Jbeta primers. Sequencing used immunoSEQ multiplex PCR; TCRdb keeps in-frame clones, though not all of them. The data contain over 130,000 clones, roughly four fifths of them singletons. The sequenced sample was PBMCs. The chain carries TRBV2 and TRBJ1-5, with D perhaps matching TRBD1 (5 bases). This clonotype was sampled from a male donor in good health and CMV-seronegative. The CDR3 here is CASRWGGEGDQPQHF. Written as DNA, the CDR3 is TGTGCCAGCAGGTGGGGGGGGGAAGGAGATCAGCCCCAGCATTTT.